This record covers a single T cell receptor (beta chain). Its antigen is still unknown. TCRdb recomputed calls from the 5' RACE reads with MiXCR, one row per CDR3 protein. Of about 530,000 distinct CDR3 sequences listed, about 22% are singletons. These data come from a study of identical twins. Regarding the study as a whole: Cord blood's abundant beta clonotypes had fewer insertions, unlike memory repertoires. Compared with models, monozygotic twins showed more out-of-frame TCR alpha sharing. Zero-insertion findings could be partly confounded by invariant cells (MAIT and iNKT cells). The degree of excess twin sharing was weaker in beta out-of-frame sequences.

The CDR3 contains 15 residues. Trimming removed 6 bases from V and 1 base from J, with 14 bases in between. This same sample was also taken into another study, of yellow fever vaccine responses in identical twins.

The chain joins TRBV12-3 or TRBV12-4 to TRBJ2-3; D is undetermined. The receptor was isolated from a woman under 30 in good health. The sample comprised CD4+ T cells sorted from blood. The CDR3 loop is CASRPSEVGTDTQYF. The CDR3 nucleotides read TGTGCCAGCAGACCATCAGAGGTCGGCACAGATACGCAGTATTTT.